This passage covers 18 T cell receptor beta chains from one sample sequenced in a study of T cell repertoires in cytomegalovirus infection. TCRdb reprocessed the reads via MiXCR and lists one record per CDR3 protein. The sample has roughly 760,000 distinct CDR3 sequences; about a third are singletons. Material for sequencing was PBMCs. The source of these receptors is a human donor in good health (CMV status not recorded). Some clones in this sample may be carry-over from other donors' samples.

Notes on this clonotype: The junction departs from the called germline gene at one end, perhaps through a read error. The chain has TRBV4-1 and TRBJ2-3, with a tentative D call TRBD1 (6 bases). Germline CDR1 reads MGHRA; CDR2 reads YSYEKL. This CDR3 region has 16 residues. CDR3 nucleotides: TGTGCCAGCAGCCAGACGGGACATTCTAGCACAGATACGCAGTATTTT. Protein sequence: CASSQTGHSSTDTQYF.

This clonotype was counted ten times or more. CDR3 in amino acids: CASSPTGGRFGGTEAFF. The DNA for the CDR3 is TGTGCCAGCAGCCCGACCGGGGGGCGATTTGGAGGCACTGAAGCTTTCTTT. The chain combines TRBV7-9 with TRBJ1-1, with D possibly matching TRBD1 (6 bases). CDR1 and CDR2 from the germline V gene are SEHNR and FQNEAQ (reference sequence). Trimming took 5 bases from V and 4 from J, leaving 23 bases between them. The CDR3 sequence is 17 residues long. Combining the CDR3 with reference TRBV7-9 and TRBJ1-1 gives the whole variable domain DTGVSQNPRHKITKRGQNVTFRCDPISEHNRLYWYRQTLGQGPEFLTYFQNEAQLEKSRLLSDRFSAERPKGSFSTLEIQRTEQGDSAMYLCASSPTGGRFGGTEAFFGQGTRLTVV.

This clonotype was found a few times. V and J are TRBV20-1 and TRBJ2-7, with D perhaps TRBD2 (7 bases). This CDR3 has 13 residues. Germline V CDR1 and CDR2: DFQATT, SNEGSKA (reference sequence). Here the CDR3 DNA reads TGCAGCTCACCTGGGAGGGGGGGCATCGAGCAGTACTTC. Amino acids: CSSPGRGGIEQYF.

The count of this clonotype is one. The chain recombines TRBV28 with TRBJ2-2; D is undetermined. Germline V gives CDR1 MDHEN, CDR2 SYDVKM. V dropped 9 bases and J dropped 6 bases, with 11 bases sitting between them. The CDR3 length is 12 residues. As DNA, the CDR3 is TGTGCCAGTCGTCGAAGGTCCGGGGAGCTGTTTTTT. Residues: CASRRRSGELFF.

This clonotype came up many times. The chain carries TRBV7-6 and TRBJ2-7; D is unresolved. This CDR3 region has 15 residues. CDR1 and CDR2 (germline): SGHVS, FNYEAQ. Trimming pared 6 bases from V and 3 bases from J, leaving 18 bases between. The CDR3 region has the DNA TGTGCCAGCAGTCGGACGGCCGATCCTAACTACGAGCAGTACTTC. Translating it yields CASSRTADPNYEQYF.

V usage is TRBV25-1 and J usage is TRBJ1-1; TRBD1 agrees at 7 bases. This CDR3 has 13 amino acids. Germline lookup yields CDR1 MGHDK and CDR2 SYGVNS. The V gene end was trimmed by 6 bases and the J gene end by 4 bases; junction bases not matched to a gene: 5. CDR3 sequence: CASRVTGTTEAFF. The CDR3 coding sequence is TGTGCCAGCAGGGTGACAGGGACCACTGAAGCTTTCTTT.

V is TRBV28 and J is TRBJ1-5; a weak D match, TRBD1 (6 bases). Germline V gene lookup returns CDR1 MDHEN and CDR2 SYDVKM. The CDR3 is made up of 14 amino acids. V was trimmed by 6 bases and J by 4 bases, leaving 13 bases between them. The CDR3 sequence: CASSKGEGNQPQHF. The CDR3 DNA is TGTGCCAGCAGCAAGGGGGAGGGGAATCAGCCCCAGCATTTT.

CDR3 protein: CASSRAGGSGANVLTF. DNA for the CDR3: TGCGCCAGCAGCCGCGCGGGGGGCTCTGGGGCCAACGTCCTGACTTTC. This chain joins TRBV4-1 and TRBJ2-6; 8 bases are a match to TRBD2. The CDR3 runs 16 residues. The V gene's germline CDR1 is MGHRA and CDR2 YSYEKL. V shed 4 bases and J 0 bases; nucleotides not matched to a gene: 2.

This clonotype was counted ten times or more. The J gene is TRBJ1-1, the V gene TRBV7-9; unclear D gene. Trimming stripped 1 base from V and 1 base from J, with 10 bases between. Germline CDR1 SEHNR, CDR2 FQNEAQ (reference sequence). The CDR3 is made up of 15 amino acids. Here the CDR3 DNA reads TGTGCCAGCAGCTTAGGACAACCTGAGAACACTGAAGCTTTCTTT. It translates to CASSLGQPENTEAFF.

The V call is TRBV27, the J call TRBJ2-1; 8 bases line up with TRBD2. This CDR3 is built from 18 residues. Per germline, CDR1 MNHEY and CDR2 SMNVEV (reference sequence). V dropped 5 bases and J dropped 2; count of bases not matched to a gene: 14. The CDR3 spells CASSPFLTSAGAYNEQFF. CDR3 coding DNA: TGTGCCAGCAGTCCGTTTTTGACTAGCGCCGGGGCCTACAATGAGCAGTTCTTC.

This clonotype was observed a few times. V is TRBV28 and J is TRBJ1-1; the match to TRBD1 covers 7 bases. The germline V gene encodes CDR1 MDHEN and CDR2 SYDVKM. The CDR3 is 15 amino acids. V shed 6 bases and J 0 bases; nucleotides not matched to a gene: 7. Here the CDR3 DNA reads TGTGCCAGCAGCCCCACGACAGGGCTGAACACTGAAGCTTTCTTT. Its protein product is CASSPTTGLNTEAFF.

A few counts support this clonotype. This chain uses TRBV20-1 with TRBJ2-7, with 9 nucleotides matching TRBD1. In germline, CDR1 is DFQATT, CDR2 SNEGSKA (reference sequence). The J segment lost 6 bases and the V segment lost 5 bases, leaving 5 bases of the junction unmatched. The CDR3 has 12 amino acids. CDR3 sequence: CSADRTGVEQYF. The CDR3 region has the DNA TGCAGTGCTGACAGGACAGGGGTCGAGCAGTACTTC.

There are a few counts of this clonotype. CDR3 protein: CATSRIGSTDTQYF. CDR3 bases: TGTGCCACCAGTCGTATCGGTAGCACAGATACGCAGTATTTT. The gene calls are TRBV24-1 and TRBJ2-3, with D unresolved. CDR3 length: 14 residues. The V gene lost 6 bases and the J gene lost 0 bases, with 9 bases spanning the gap. Germline loops: CDR1 KGHDR, CDR2 SFDVKD.

In its sample, this clonotype was seen a few times. The chain uses TRBV6-1 and TRBJ2-1, with 12 bases matching TRBD2. With 6 bases clipped from V and 4 bases from J, the junction kept 4 bases outside the gene matches. In germline, CDR1 is MNHNS, CDR2 SASEGT. The CDR3 has 15 residues. The CDR3 is CASSKGLAGYNEQFF. CDR3 sequence (DNA): TGTGCCAGCAGCAAGGGACTAGCGGGTTACAATGAGCAGTTCTTC.

This clonotype was seen a few times. This chain joins TRBV7-2 and TRBJ2-3; 11 bases fit TRBD2. The ends lost 1 base at V and 2 bases at J; junction bases unmatched: 5. Germline V gene sequence: CDR1 SGHTA, CDR2 FQGNSA. The CDR3 contains 17 residues. The CDR3 is CASSLVELAGATDTQYF. The CDR3 coding sequence is TGTGCCAGCAGCTTAGTTGAACTAGCGGGGGCCACAGATACGCAGTATTTT.

In its sample, this clonotype was seen once. A read error may account for a junction end that differs from germline. This chain connects TRBV27 to TRBJ2-3; the D is unclear. This CDR3 comprises 13 residues. Germline values: CDR1 MNHEY, CDR2 SMNVEV (reference sequence). CDR3 amino acids: CDSSRYRTDTQYF. CDR3 bases: TGTGACAGCAGTCGCTACCGCACAGATACGCAGTATTTT.

For this clonotype: A much larger clone lies one base from this, so it may be a read error. The chain has TRBV7-2 and TRBJ2-7; D is perhaps TRBD2 (5 bases). The CDR3 runs 12 residues. Germline loops: CDR1 SGHTA, CDR2 FQGNSA. DNA for the CDR3: TGTGCCTGCAGCTTAGAGTCGGGAGAGCAGTACTTC. Its protein is CACSLESGEQYF.

This clonotype was seen a few times. The chain is built from TRBV14 and TRBJ2-7, with 11 bases that match TRBD1. This CDR3 spans 14 amino acids. With 0 bases clipped from V and 6 bases from J, the junction kept 1 base outside the gene matches. Looked up from germline, CDR1 is SGHDN and CDR2 is FVKESK. The CDR3 nucleotides read TGTGCCAGCAGCCAAGAGGACAGGGGGCTCGAGCAGTACTTC. Its protein is CASSQEDRGLEQYF.